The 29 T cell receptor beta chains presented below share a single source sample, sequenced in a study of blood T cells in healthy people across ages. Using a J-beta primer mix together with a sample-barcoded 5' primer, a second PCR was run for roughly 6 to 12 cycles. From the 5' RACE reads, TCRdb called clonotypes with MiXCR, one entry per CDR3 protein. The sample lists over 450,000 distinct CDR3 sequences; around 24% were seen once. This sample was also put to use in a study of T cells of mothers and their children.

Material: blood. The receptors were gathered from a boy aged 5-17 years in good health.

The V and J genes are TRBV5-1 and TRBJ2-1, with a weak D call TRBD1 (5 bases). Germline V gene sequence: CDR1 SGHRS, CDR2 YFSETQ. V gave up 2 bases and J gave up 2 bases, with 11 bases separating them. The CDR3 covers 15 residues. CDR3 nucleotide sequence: TGCGCCAGCAGCTTACGTGAGACAGCCTACAATGAGCAGTTCTTC. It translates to CASSLRETAYNEQFF.

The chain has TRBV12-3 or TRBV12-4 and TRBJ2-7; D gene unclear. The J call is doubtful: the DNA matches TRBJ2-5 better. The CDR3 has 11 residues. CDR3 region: CACSWAETQYF. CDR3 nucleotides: TGTGCCTGCTCGTGGGCAGAGACCCAGTACTTC.

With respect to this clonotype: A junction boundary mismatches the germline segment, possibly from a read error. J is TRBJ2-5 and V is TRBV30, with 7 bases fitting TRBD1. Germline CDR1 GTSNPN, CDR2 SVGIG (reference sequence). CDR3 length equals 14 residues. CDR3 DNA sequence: TGTGCCAGGAGGACCCCGGGACAGCAAGAGACCCAGTACTTC. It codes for CARRTPGQQETQYF.

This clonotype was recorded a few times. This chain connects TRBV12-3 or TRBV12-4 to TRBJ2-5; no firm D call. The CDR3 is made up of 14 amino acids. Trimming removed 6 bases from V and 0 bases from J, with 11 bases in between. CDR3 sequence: CASSPSLDQETQYF. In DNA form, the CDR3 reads TGTGCCAGCAGCCCCTCACTGGACCAAGAGACCCAGTACTTC.

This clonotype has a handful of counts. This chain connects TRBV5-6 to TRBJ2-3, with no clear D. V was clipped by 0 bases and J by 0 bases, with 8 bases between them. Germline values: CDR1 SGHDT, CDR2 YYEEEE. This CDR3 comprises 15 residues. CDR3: CASSLALESTDTQYF. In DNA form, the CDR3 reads TGTGCCAGCAGCTTGGCCCTGGAAAGCACAGATACGCAGTATTTT.

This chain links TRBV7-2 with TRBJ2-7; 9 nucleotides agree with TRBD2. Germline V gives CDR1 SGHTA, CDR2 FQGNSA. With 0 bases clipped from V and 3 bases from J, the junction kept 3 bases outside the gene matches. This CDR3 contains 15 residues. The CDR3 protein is CASSLASSGDYEQYF. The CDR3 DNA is TGTGCCAGCAGCTTAGCGTCTAGCGGGGACTACGAGCAGTACTTC.

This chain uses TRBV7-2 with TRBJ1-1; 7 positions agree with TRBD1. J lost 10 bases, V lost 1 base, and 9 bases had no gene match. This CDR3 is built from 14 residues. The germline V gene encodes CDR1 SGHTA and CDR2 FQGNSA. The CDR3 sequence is CASSLGGGTGGAFF. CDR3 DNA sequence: TGTGCCAGCAGCTTAGGAGGGGGCACCGGCGGAGCTTTCTTT.

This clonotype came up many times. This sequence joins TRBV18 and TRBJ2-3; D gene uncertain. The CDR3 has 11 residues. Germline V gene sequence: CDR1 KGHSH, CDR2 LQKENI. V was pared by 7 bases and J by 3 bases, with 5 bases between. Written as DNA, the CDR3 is TGTGCCAGCTTAGTAACAGATACGCAGTATTTT. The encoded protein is CASLVTDTQYF.

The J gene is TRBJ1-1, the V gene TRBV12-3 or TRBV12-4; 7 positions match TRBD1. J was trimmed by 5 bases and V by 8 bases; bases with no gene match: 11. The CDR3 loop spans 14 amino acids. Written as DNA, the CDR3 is TGTGCCAGCGACACAGGGGTTATGGGTACTGAAGCTTTCTTT. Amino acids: CASDTGVMGTEAFF.

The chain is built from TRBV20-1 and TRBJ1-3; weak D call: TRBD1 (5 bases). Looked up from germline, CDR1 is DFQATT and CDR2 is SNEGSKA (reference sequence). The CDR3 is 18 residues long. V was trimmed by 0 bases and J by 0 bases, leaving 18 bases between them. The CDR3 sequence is CSARDPFLRDSSGNTIYF. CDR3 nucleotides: TGCAGTGCTAGAGACCCTTTTTTAAGGGACTCCTCTGGAAACACCATATATTTT.

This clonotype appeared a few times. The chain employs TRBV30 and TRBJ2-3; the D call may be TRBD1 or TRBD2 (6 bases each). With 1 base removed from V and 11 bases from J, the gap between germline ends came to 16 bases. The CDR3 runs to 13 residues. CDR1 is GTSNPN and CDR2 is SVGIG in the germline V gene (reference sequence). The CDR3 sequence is CAWSEGRGLGQYF. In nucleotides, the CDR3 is TGTGCCTGGAGTGAGGGTCGGGGGCTCGGGCAGTATTTT.

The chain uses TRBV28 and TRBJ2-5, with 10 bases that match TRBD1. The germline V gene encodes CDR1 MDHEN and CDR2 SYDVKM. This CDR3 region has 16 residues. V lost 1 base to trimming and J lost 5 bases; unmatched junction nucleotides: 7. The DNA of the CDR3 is TGTGCCAGCAGTTTATTAGGGACAGGGGTAAAGGAGACCCAGTACTTC. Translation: CASSLLGTGVKETQYF.

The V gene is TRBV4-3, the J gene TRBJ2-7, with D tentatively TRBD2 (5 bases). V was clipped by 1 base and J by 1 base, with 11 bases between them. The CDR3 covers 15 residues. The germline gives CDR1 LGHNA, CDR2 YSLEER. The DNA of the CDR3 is TGCGCCAGCAGCCAAGGACGGAGAGGGTCCTACGAGCAGTACTTC. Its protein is CASSQGRRGSYEQYF.

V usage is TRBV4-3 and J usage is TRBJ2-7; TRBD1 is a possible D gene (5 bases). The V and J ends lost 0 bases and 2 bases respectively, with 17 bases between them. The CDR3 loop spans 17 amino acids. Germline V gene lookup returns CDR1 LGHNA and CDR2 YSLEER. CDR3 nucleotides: TGCGCCAGCAGCCAAGATCCGCGACCAGACAGTACCTACGAGCAGTACTTC. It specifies CASSQDPRPDSTYEQYF.

The CDR3: CASSGVWGANYGYTF. The CDR3 DNA reads as TGTGCCAGCAGTGGAGTCTGGGGCGCCAACTATGGCTACACCTTC. This chain links TRBV2 with TRBJ1-2; a weak D match, TRBD1 (5 bases). Germline V gene sequence: CDR1 SNHLY, CDR2 FYNNEI. V lost 4 bases to trimming and J lost 2 bases, with 14 bases between them. This CDR3 has 15 amino acids.

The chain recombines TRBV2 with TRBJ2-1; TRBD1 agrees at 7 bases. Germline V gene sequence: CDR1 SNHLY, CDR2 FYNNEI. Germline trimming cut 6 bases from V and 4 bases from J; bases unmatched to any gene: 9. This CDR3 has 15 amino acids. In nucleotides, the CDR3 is TGTGCCAGCAGCGTCTTCCTGGACAGGTACAATGAGCAGTTCTTC. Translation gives CASSVFLDRYNEQFF.

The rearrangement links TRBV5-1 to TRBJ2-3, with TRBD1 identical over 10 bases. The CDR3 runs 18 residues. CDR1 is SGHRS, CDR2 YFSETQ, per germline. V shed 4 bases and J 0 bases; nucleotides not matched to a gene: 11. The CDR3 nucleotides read TGCGCCAGCAGCCCCGGACAGGGGGGGAAATCTAGCACAGATACGCAGTATTTT. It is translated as CASSPGQGGKSSTDTQYF.

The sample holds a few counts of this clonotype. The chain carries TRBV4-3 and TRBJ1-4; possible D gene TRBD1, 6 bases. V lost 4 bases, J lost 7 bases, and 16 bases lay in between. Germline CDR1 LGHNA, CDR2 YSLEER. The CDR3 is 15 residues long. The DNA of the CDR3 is TGCGCCAGCAGCCCAAGGCGGACAGTCCGTGAAAAACTGTTTTTT. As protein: CASSPRRTVREKLFF.

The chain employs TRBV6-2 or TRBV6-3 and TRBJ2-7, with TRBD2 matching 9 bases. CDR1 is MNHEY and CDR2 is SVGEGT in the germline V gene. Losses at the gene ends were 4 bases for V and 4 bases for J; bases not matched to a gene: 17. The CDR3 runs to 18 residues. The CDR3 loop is CASSLGLWRGGTRYEQYF. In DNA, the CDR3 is TGTGCCAGCAGTTTAGGTCTCTGGCGGGGGGGCACAAGATACGAGCAGTACTTC.

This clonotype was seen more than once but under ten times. The CDR3 DNA reads as TGTGCCAGCAGTTTAGGTGACAACGTCTTCACTGAAGCTTTCTTT. It specifies CASSLGDNVFTEAFF. The chain uses TRBV12-3 or TRBV12-4 and TRBJ1-1; no clear D. CDR3 length equals 15 residues. Between the trimmed V and J ends, which lost 1 base and 4 bases, there was a span of 13 bases.

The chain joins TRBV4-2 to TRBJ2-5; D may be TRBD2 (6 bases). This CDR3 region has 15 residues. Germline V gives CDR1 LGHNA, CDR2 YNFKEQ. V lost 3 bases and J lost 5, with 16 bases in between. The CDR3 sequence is CASSQEPGTAETQYF. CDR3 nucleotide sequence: TGTGCCAGCAGCCAGGAACCCGGGACTGCCGAGACCCAGTACTTC.

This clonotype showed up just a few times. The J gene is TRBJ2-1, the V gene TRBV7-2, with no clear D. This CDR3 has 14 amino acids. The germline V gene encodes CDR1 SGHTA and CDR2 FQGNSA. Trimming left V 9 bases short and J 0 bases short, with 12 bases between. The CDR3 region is CASGNHSSYNEQFF. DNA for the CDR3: TGTGCCAGTGGCAATCATAGCTCCTACAATGAGCAGTTCTTC. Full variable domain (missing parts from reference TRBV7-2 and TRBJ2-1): GAGVSQSPSNKVTEKGKDVELRCDPISGHTALYWYRQSLGQGLEFLIYFQGNSAPDKSGLPSDRFSAERTGGSVSTLTIQRTQQEDSAVYLCASGNHSSYNEQFFGPGTRLTVL.

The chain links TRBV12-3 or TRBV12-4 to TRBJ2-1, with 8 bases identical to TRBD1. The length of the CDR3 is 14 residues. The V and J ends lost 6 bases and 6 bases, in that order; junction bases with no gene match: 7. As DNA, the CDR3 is TGTGCCAGCAGGACAGGGGTTGAAATCAATGAGCAGTTCTTC. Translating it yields CASRTGVEINEQFF.

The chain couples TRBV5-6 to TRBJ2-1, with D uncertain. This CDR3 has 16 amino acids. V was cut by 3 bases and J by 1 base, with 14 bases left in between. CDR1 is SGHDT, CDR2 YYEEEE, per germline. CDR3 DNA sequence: TGTGCCAGCAGCTCCCTAGGCGGAGCATCCTACAATGAGCAGTTCTTC. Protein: CASSSLGGASYNEQFF.

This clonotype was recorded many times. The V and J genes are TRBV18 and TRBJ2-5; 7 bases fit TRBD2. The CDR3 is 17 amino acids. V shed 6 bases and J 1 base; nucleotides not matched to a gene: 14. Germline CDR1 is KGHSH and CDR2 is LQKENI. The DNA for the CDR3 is TGTGCCAGCTCCAACAACCCCGGGACTACTATCCAAGAGACCCAGTACTTC. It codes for CASSNNPGTTIQETQYF.

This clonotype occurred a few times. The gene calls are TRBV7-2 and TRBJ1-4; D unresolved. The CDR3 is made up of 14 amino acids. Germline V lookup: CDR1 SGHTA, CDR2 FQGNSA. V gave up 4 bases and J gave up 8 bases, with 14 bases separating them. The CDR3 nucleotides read TGTGCCAGCAGCTCTTATGGGAGAGGGGAAAAACTGTTTTTT. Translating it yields CASSSYGRGEKLFF.

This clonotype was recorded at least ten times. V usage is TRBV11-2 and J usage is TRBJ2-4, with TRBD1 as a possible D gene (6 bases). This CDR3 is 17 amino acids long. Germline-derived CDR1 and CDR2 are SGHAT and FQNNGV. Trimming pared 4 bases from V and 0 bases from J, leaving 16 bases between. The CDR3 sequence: CASSSLAQGKAKNIQYF. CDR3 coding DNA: TGTGCCAGCAGCTCTCTGGCCCAGGGGAAAGCCAAAAACATTCAGTACTTC.

CDR3 DNA sequence: TGTGCCAGCAGCTGGAGTGGCCTAGCGGGAGGAAACACCGGGGAGCTGTTTTTT. Translation: CASSWSGLAGGNTGELFF. This chain connects TRBV5-5 to TRBJ2-2; 11 positions match TRBD2. The CDR3 runs to 18 residues. Germline V gene data show CDR1 as SGHKS and CDR2 as YYEKEE (reference sequence). V shed 3 bases, J shed 2 bases, and the junction held 9 bases outside the gene matches. The complete variable domain, with remaining parts taken from reference TRBV5-5 and TRBJ2-2, reads DAGVTQSPTHLIKTRGQQVTLRCSPISGHKSVSWYQQVLGQGPQFIFQYYEKEERGRGNFPDRFSARQFPNYSSELNVNALLLGDSALYLCASSWSGLAGGNTGELFFGEGSRLTVL.

CDR3 nucleotides: TGTGCCAGCAGTTGGAGGGGGGGGGCCCACGAGCAGTACTTC. Translated: CASSWRGGAHEQYF. The V gene is TRBV28, the J gene TRBJ2-7; TRBD2 might be the D (7 bases). CDR3 size: 14 residues. The germline V and J ends were trimmed by 4 bases and 5 bases, with 15 bases remaining between them. The germline CDR1 and CDR2 sequences are MDHEN and SYDVKM.